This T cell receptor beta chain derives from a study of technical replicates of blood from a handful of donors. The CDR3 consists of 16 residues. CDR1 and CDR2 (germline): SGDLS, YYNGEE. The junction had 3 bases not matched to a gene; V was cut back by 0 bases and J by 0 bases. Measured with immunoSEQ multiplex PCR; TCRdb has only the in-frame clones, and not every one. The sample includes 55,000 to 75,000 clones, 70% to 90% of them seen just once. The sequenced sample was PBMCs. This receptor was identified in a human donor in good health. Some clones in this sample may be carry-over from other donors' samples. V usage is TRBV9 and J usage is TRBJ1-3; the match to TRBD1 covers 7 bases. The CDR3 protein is CASSVAEGASGNTIYF. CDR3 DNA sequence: TGTGCCAGCAGCGTAGCGGAGGGGGCCTCTGGAAACACCATATATTTT.